The rows below give T cell receptor beta chains drawn from one sample of a study of shared clonotypes between healthy human individuals. The method was immunoSEQ multiplex PCR; TCRdb's version includes in-frame clones alone and lacks a portion of them. In the table there are some 2,500,000 clones, around 90% of which are singletons. The sequencing input was naive CD4+ T cells from PBMCs. The receptors here all came from a man aged 18 to 29 in good health. Some clones in this sample may be carry-over from other donors' samples. The CDR3 runs from the conserved cysteine through the conserved F or W. The order of the fields is V gene, clone size, D gene, J gene, CDR3 DNA, CDR3 protein. The D gene is left open where the match is weak. Clone sizes are given selectively: once, few, many, or a class where the clone is expanded.

V gene: TRBV30
clone size: NA
D gene: TRBD1
J gene: TRBJ1-2
CDR3 DNA: TGTGCCTGGAGTAGACAGGGACCTTACTATGGCTACACCTTC
CDR3 protein: CAWSRQGPYYGYTF

V gene: TRBV28
clone size: NA
D gene: TRBD1
J gene: TRBJ2-1
CDR3 DNA: TGTGCCAGCAGTCTGGACAGGGTCTACAATGAGCAGTTCTTC
CDR3 protein: CASSLDRVYNEQFF

V gene: TRBV30
clone size: NA
D gene: NA
J gene: TRBJ1-5
CDR3 DNA: TGTGCCTGGAGTGACAGAGGGGGGGAGCCCCAGCATTTT
CDR3 protein: CAWSDRGGEPQHF

V gene: TRBV10-2
clone size: NA
D gene: TRBD1
J gene: TRBJ2-7
CDR3 DNA: TGCGCCACCAGAGACCGGGACAGGAGTGGCGAGCAGTACTTC
CDR3 protein: CATRDRDRSGEQYF

V gene: TRBV14
clone size: NA
D gene: TRBD1
J gene: TRBJ2-3
CDR3 DNA: TGTGCCAGCAGCCCAAGACAGGGGTGGACAGATACGCAGTATTTT
CDR3 protein: CASSPRQGWTDTQYF

V gene: TRBV5-1
clone size: NA
D gene: NA
J gene: TRBJ2-7
CDR3 DNA: TGCGCCAGCAGCTTGGAGGGACACGCTACCTACGAGCAGTACTTC
CDR3 protein: CASSLEGHATYEQYF

V gene: TRBV18
clone size: NA
D gene: TRBD2
J gene: TRBJ2-5
CDR3 DNA: TGTGCCAGCTCACCCTCCAGGCTAGCGGGAGAAGAGACCCAGTACTTC
CDR3 protein: CASSPSRLAGEETQYF

V gene: TRBV28
clone size: NA
D gene: NA
J gene: TRBJ1-3
CDR3 DNA: TGTGCCAGCAGTGCCGGGGCCAGCTCTGGAAACACCATATATTTT
CDR3 protein: CASSAGASSGNTIYF

V gene: TRBV6-4
clone size: NA
D gene: TRBD2
J gene: TRBJ2-5
CDR3 DNA: TGTGCCAGCAGTTACTCCCCCAGCGGGAGAGACCTCAGGGAGACCCAGTACTTC
CDR3 protein: CASSYSPSGRDLRETQYF

V gene: TRBV5-4
clone size: NA
D gene: TRBD1
J gene: TRBJ2-1
CDR3 DNA: TGTGCCAGCAGCTCCCCGGGACAGGGATTGGACAATGAGCAGTTCTTC
CDR3 protein: CASSSPGQGLDNEQFF

V gene: TRBV13
clone size: once
D gene: NA
J gene: TRBJ2-7
CDR3 DNA: TGTGCCAGCAGCGTGCTTGGTGGGAGGTCCCACGAGCAGTACTTC
CDR3 protein: CASSVLGGRSHEQYF

V gene: TRBV10-3
clone size: NA
D gene: NA
J gene: TRBJ2-1
CDR3 DNA: TGTGCCATCAGGTCTCGTGAGGTAAACAATGAGCAGTTCTTC
CDR3 protein: CAIRSREVNNEQFF

V gene: TRBV27
clone size: NA
D gene: NA
J gene: TRBJ1-4
CDR3 DNA: TGTGCCAGCAGGGACCCCCGAGCCCCTAATGAAAAACTGTTTTTT
CDR3 protein: CASRDPRAPNEKLFF

V gene: TRBV19
clone size: NA
D gene: NA
J gene: TRBJ2-1
CDR3 DNA: TGTGCCAGTAGTATACGGGGGAGAGGAGGGAGCAATGAGCAGTTCTTC
CDR3 protein: CASSIRGRGGSNEQFF

V gene: TRBV28
clone size: NA
D gene: TRBD1
J gene: TRBJ1-2
CDR3 DNA: TGTGCCAGCAGTGGGCCGGGACAGAACTATGGCTACACCTTC
CDR3 protein: CASSGPGQNYGYTF

V gene: TRBV27
clone size: NA
D gene: NA
J gene: TRBJ2-1
CDR3 DNA: TGTGCCAGCAGTTGGTCGGCCCCCTACAATGAGCAGTTCTTC
CDR3 protein: CASSWSAPYNEQFF

V gene: TRBV29-1
clone size: NA
D gene: TRBD2
J gene: TRBJ2-7
CDR3 DNA: TGCAGCGTTGAACCAGGACTAGCGGGAGAGTCCTACGAGCAGTACTTC
CDR3 protein: CSVEPGLAGESYEQYF

V gene: TRBV4-2
clone size: NA
D gene: NA
J gene: TRBJ2-6
CDR3 DNA: TGTGCCAGCAGCCAATTGGAGACTGGGGCCAACGTCCTGACTTTC
CDR3 protein: CASSQLETGANVLTF

V gene: TRBV15
clone size: NA
D gene: NA
J gene: TRBJ2-1
CDR3 DNA: TGTGCCACCAGCTCATCAGGAGATAGTCCCAATGAGCAGTTCTTC
CDR3 protein: CATSSSGDSPNEQFF

V gene: TRBV5-1
clone size: NA
D gene: NA
J gene: TRBJ1-1
CDR3 DNA: TGCGCCAGCAGCTTGGGGACTCCAGGGTTAAGGCACGACACTGAAGCTTTCTTT
CDR3 protein: CASSLGTPGLRHDTEAFF

V gene: TRBV6-1
clone size: NA
D gene: NA
J gene: TRBJ1-1
CDR3 DNA: TGTGCCAGCAGTGAATGGGGGGCCACTGAAGCTTTCTTT
CDR3 protein: CASSEWGATEAFF

V gene: TRBV28
clone size: NA
D gene: NA
J gene: TRBJ2-7
CDR3 DNA: TGTGCCAGCAGTACTCCCGGACGGGTCTACGAGCAGTACTTC
CDR3 protein: CASSTPGRVYEQYF

V gene: TRBV7-9
clone size: NA
D gene: NA
J gene: TRBJ1-2
CDR3 DNA: TGTGCCAGCAGCTTAACGGGGGATGGTGGCTACACCTTC
CDR3 protein: CASSLTGDGGYTF

V gene: TRBV4-1
clone size: NA
D gene: NA
J gene: TRBJ1-2
CDR3 DNA: TGCGCCAGCAGCCAAGAATCCAGGGCCCTCGGCTACACCTTC
CDR3 protein: CASSQESRALGYTF

V gene: TRBV14
clone size: once
D gene: NA
J gene: TRBJ2-2
CDR3 DNA: TGTGCCAGCAGCCGGCAGGGCCCCACCGGGGAGCTGTTTTTT
CDR3 protein: CASSRQGPTGELFF